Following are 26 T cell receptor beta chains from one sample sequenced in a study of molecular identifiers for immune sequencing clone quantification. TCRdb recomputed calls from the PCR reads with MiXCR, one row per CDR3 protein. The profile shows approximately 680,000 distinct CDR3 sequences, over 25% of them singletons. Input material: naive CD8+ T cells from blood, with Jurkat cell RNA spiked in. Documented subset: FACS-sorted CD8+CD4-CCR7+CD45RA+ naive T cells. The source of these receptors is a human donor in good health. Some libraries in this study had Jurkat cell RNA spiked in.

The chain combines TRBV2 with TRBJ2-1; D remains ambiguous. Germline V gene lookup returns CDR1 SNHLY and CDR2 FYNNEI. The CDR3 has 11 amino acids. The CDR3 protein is CAASIYNEQFF. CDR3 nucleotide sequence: TGTGCAGCCAGCATCTACAATGAGCAGTTCTTC.

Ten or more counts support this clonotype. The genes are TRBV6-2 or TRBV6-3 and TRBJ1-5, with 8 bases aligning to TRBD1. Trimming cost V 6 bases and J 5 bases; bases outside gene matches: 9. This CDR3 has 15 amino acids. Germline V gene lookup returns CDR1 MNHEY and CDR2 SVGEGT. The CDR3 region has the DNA TGTGCCAGCAGAGAAACCGGGACAGGAGATCAGCCCCAGCATTTT. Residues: CASRETGTGDQPQHF.

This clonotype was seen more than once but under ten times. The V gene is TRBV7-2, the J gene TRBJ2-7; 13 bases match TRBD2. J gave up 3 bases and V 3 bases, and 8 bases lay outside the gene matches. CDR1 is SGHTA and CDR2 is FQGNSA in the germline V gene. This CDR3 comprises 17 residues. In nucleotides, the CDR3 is TGTGCCAGCAGCTTTTCTGGACTAGCGGGAGTATTCTACGAGCAGTACTTC. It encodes CASSFSGLAGVFYEQYF.

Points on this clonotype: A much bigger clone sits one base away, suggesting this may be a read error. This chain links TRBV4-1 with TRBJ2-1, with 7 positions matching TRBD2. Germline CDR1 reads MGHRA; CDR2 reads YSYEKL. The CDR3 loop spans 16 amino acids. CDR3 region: CVSSVRETFGNNEQFF. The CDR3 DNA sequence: TGCGTCAGCAGTGTGCGGGAGACTTTCGGGAACAATGAGCAGTTCTTC.

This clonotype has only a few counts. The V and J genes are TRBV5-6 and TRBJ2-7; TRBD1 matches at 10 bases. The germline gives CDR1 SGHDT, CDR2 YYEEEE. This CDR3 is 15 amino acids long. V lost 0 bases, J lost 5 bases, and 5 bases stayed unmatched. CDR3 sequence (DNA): TGTGCCAGCAGCTTGGGAGTCGGGACAGGGGACGAGCAGTACTTC. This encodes CASSLGVGTGDEQYF.

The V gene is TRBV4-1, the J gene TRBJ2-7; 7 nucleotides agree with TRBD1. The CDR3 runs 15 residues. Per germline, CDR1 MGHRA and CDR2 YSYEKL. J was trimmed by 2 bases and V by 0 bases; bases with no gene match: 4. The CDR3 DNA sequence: TGCGCCAGCAGCCAAGAAGACAGGGCTGCCTACGAGCAGTACTTC. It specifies CASSQEDRAAYEQYF.

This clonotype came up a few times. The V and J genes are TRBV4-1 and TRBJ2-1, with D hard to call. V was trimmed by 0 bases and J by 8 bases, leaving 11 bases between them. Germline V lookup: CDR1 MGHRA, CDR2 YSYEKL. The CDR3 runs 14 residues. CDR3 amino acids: CASSQDPGPDEQFF. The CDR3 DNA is TGCGCCAGCAGCCAAGATCCTGGGCCCGATGAGCAGTTCTTC.

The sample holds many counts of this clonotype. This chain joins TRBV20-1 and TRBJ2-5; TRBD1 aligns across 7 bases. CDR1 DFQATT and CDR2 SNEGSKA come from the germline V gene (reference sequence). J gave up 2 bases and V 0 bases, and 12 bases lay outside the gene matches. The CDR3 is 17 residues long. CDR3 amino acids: CSARDSEPGQWQETQYF. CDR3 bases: TGCAGTGCTAGAGACTCCGAACCGGGACAGTGGCAAGAGACCCAGTACTTC.

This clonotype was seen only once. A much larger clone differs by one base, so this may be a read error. CDR3 bases: TGTGCCAGCGGTGACTACTCCACAGATACGCAGTATTTT. It yields the protein CASGDYSTDTQYF. The J gene is TRBJ2-3, the V gene TRBV6-6, with D maybe TRBD2 (5 bases). The CDR3 is 13 residues long. Germline CDR1 and CDR2: MNHNY and SVGAGI (reference sequence). Trimming left V 8 bases short and J 2 bases short, with 11 bases between.

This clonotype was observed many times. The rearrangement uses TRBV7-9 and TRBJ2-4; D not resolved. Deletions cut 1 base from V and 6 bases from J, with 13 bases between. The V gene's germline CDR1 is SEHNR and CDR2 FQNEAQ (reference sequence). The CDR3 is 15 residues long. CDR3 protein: CASSLVVGAGNIQYF. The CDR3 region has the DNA TGTGCCAGCAGCTTAGTTGTGGGTGCTGGAAACATTCAGTACTTC.

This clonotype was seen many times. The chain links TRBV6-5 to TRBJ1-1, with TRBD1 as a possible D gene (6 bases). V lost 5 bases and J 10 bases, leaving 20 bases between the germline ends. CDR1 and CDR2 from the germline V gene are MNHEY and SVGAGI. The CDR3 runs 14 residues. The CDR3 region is CASSAQGGAYSAFF. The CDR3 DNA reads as TGTGCCAGCAGTGCCCAAGGGGGGGCTTATTCAGCTTTCTTT.

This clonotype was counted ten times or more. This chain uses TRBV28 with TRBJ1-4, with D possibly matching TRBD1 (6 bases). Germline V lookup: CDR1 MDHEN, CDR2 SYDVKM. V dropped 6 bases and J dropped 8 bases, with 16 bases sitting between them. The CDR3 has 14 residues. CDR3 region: CASREGTNDEKLFF. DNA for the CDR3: TGTGCCAGCAGGGAAGGGACAAACGACGAAAAACTGTTTTTT.

CDR3 sequence (DNA): TGCGCCAGCAGCCAAGAGGCCCCCCCCAACGGGCCCTCTGAAGAGACCCAGTACTTC. Protein sequence: CASSQEAPPNGPSEETQYF. This chain links TRBV4-1 with TRBJ2-5, with D uncertain. The CDR3 loop spans 19 amino acids. CDR1 and CDR2 (germline): MGHRA, YSYEKL. Trimming removed 0 bases at V and 3 bases at J, with 23 bases between.

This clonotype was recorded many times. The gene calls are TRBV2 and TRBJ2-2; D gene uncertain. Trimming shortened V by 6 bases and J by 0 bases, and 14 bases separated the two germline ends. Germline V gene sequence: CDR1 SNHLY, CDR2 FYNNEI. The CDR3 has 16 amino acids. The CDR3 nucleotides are TGTGCCAGCAGCGTGCTCTCCGGTCCGAACACCGGGGAGCTGTTTTTT. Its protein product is CASSVLSGPNTGELFF.

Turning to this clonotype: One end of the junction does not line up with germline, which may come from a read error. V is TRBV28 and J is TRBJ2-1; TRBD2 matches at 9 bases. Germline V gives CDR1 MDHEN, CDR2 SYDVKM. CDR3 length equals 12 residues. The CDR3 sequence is CASSTTEGLANF. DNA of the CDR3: TGTGCCAGCAGTACCACGGAGGGACTAGCTAATTTC. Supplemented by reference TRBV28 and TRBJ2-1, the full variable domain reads DVKVTQSSRYLVKRTGEKVFLECVQDMDHENMFWYRQDPGLGLRLIYFSYDVKMKEKGDIPEGYSVSREKKERFSLILESASTNQTSMYLCASSTTEGLANFGPGTRLTVL.

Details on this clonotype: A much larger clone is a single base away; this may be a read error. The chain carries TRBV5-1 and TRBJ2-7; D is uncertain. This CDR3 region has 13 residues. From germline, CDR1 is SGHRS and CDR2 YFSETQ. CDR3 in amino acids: CASSLAVSYAQYF. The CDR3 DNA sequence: TGCGCCAGCAGCTTGGCCGTCTCCTACGCGCAGTACTTC.

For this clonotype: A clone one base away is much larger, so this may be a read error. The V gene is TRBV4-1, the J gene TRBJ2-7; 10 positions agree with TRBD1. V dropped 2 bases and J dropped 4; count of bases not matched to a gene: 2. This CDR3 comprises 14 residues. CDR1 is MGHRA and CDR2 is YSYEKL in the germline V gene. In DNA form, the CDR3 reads TGCGCCAGCAGCCAAAGGGGACAGGGGTACGAGCAGTACTTC. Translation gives CASSQRGQGYEQYF.

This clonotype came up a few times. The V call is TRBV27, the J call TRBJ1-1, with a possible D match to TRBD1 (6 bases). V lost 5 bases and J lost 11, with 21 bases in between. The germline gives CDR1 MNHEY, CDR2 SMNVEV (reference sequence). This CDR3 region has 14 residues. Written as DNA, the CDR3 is TGTGCCAGCAGTGCGTCTCTACAGGGCTTGGGGGCTTTCTTT. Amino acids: CASSASLQGLGAFF.

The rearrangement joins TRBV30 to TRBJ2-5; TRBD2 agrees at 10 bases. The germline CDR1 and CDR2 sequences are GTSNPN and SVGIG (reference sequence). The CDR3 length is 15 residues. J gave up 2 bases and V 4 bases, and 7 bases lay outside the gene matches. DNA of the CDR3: TGTGCCTGGACCAGGACTAGCGGACTTCAAGAGACCCAGTACTTC. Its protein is CAWTRTSGLQETQYF. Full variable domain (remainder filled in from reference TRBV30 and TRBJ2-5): SQTIHQWPATLVQPVGSPLSLECTVEGTSNPNLYWYRQAAGRGLQLLFYSVGIGQISSEVPQNLSASRPQDRQFILSSKKLLLSDSGFYLCAWTRTSGLQETQYFGPGTRLLVL.

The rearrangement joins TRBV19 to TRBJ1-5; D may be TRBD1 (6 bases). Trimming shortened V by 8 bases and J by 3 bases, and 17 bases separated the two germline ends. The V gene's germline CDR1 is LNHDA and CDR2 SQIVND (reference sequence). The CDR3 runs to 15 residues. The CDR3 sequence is CASETNRAHNQPQHF. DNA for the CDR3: TGTGCCAGTGAAACCAACAGGGCCCACAATCAGCCCCAGCATTTT. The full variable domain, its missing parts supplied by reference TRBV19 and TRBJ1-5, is DGGITQSPKYLFRKEGQNVTLSCEQNLNHDAMYWYRQDPGQGLRLIYYSQIVNDFQKGDIAEGYSVSREKKESFPLTVTSAQKNPTAFYLCASETNRAHNQPQHFGDGTRLSIL.

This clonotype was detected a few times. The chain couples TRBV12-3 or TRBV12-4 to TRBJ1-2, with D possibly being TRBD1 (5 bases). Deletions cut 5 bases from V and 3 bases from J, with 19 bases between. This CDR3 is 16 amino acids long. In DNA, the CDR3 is TGTGCCAGCAGTCATATCGGGGCAGGGCTTGACTATGGCTACACCTTC. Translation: CASSHIGAGLDYGYTF.

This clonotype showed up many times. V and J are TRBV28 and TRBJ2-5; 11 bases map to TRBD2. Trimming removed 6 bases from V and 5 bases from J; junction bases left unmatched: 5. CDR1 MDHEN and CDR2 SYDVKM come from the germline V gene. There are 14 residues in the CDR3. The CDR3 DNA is TGTGCCAGCAGGCAACTAGCGGGAGACGAGACCCAGTACTTC. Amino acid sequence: CASRQLAGDETQYF. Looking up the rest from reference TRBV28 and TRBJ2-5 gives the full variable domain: DVKVTQSSRYLVKRTGEKVFLECVQDMDHENMFWYRQDPGLGLRLIYFSYDVKMKEKGDIPEGYSVSREKKERFSLILESASTNQTSMYLCASRQLAGDETQYFGPGTRLLVL.

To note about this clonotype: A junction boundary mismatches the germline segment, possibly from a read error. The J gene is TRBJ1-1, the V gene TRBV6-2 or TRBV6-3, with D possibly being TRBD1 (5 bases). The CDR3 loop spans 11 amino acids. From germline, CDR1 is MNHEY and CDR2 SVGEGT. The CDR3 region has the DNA TGTGCCAGCAGTGACACCCGGGACCCTCTCTTT. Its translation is CASSDTRDPLF.

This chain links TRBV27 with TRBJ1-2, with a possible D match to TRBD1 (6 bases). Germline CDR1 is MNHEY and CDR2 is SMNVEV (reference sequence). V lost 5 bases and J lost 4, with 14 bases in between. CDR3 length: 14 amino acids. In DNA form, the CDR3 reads TGTGCCAGCAGTCCCAGGGGCGTGGGCTATGGCTACACCTTC. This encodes CASSPRGVGYGYTF.

The CDR3 DNA is TGTGCCTGGAGTGTAGGTTACTACGAGCAGTACTTC. Translating gives CAWSVGYYEQYF. The rearrangement uses TRBV30 and TRBJ2-7, with D uncertain. The CDR3 covers 12 residues. V lost 0 bases and J 3 bases, leaving 6 bases between the germline ends. Germline lookup yields CDR1 GTSNPN and CDR2 SVGIG (reference sequence).

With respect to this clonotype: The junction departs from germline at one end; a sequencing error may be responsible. CDR3 sequence reads: CASSPPTGDSYKQYF. The CDR3 DNA reads as TGTGCCAGCAGCCCACCAACAGGGGACTCCTACAAGCAGTACTTC. The rearrangement uses TRBV2 and TRBJ2-7, with D tentatively TRBD1 (7 bases). This CDR3 region has 15 residues. CDR1 is SNHLY, CDR2 FYNNEI, per germline.